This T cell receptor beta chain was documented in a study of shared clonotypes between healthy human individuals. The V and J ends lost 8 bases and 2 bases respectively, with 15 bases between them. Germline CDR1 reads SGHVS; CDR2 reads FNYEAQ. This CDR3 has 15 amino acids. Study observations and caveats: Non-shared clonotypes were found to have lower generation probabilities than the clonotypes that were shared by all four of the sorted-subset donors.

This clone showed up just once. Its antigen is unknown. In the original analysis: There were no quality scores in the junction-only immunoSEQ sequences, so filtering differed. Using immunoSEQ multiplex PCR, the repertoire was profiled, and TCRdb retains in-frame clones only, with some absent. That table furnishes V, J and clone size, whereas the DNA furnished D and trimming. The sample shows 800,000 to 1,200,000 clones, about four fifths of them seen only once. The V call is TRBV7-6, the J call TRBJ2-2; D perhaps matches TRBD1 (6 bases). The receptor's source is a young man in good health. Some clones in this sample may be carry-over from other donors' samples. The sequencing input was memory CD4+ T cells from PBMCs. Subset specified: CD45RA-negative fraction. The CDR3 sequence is CASGDRRKNTGELFF. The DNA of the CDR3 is TGTGCCAGCGGTGACAGGCGGAAAAACACCGGGGAGCTGTTTTTT.